This T cell receptor (beta chain) was recovered during a study of cytomegalovirus exposure and HLA in healthy donors. Vbeta (60) and Jbeta (13) primers were used in the PCR. The repertoire was sequenced with immunoSEQ multiplex PCR; TCRdb's copy has only in-frame clones and lacks some. The data show around 220,000 clones, with approximately 79% seen just once and 1.5% to 2% held by the top ten. Germline values: CDR1 KGHSH, CDR2 LQKENI. The CDR3 contains 19 residues. V lost 2 bases to trimming and J lost 5 bases; unmatched junction nucleotides: 13. Sequenced: PBMCs. The genes are TRBV18 and TRBJ2-7; TRBD2 matches 15 bases. The source of this sequence is a young man in good health and CMV-seronegative. The DNA for the CDR3 is TGTGCCAGCTCACCAGACCCGGGACTAGCGGGGGGAAAGTTCGACGAGCAGTACTTC. It encodes CASSPDPGLAGGKFDEQYF. Combining the CDR3 with reference TRBV18 and TRBJ2-7 gives the whole variable domain NAGVMQNPRHLVRRRGQEARLRCSPMKGHSHVYWYRQLPEEGLKFMVYLQKENIIDESGMPKERFSAEFPKEGPSILRIQQVVRGDSAAYFCASSPDPGLAGGKFDEQYFGPGTRLTVT.